Listed here are 27 T cell receptor beta chains from one sample, sequenced in a study (dated by TCRdb to 2014 to 2015). The protocol used for the library was multiplex PCR. The run used an Ion Torrent PGM. Adaptor-ligated barcode primers were used to amplify TRBV12-4/TRBJ1-2 clonotypes in the roughly 25-patient analysis. In-frame beta chains were kept once TCRdb had trimmed the public reads at Q25 with fastp and called clones with MiXCR. A single entry per CDR3 protein holds the most common genes and DNA from its merged rows. The sample table contains 1,000 or so distinct CDR3 sequences; only one count was recorded for approximately 6% of them. The biggest ten clones account for approximately 32% of the sample. What was sequenced was tumor-infiltrating naive CD4+ T cells sorted from the breast tumor. This sample's cell subset or site label indicates: naive CD4+ T cells, CD4+CD45RA+CD25-. These receptors all come from a female donor with breast cancer.

At least ten counts were recorded for this clonotype. The chain is built from TRBV12-3 or TRBV12-4 and TRBJ1-2; D remains ambiguous. Trimming shortened V by 7 bases and J by 4 bases, and 16 bases separated the two germline ends. CDR3 size: 14 residues. The CDR3 spells CASTPRPAGYGYTF. The DNA for the CDR3 is TGTGCCAGCACCCCTCGGCCGGCAGGCTATGGCTACACCTTC.

Within the sample, this clonotype is medium-sized. The chain combines TRBV12-3 or TRBV12-4 with TRBJ1-2; 7 nucleotides line up with TRBD1. V dropped 4 bases and J dropped 8; count of bases not matched to a gene: 4. This CDR3 contains 12 residues. The CDR3 coding sequence is TGTGCCAGCAGTTCGGGACAGCGGGGCTACACCTTC. It specifies CASSSGQRGYTF.

Sample share makes this clonotype large (0.1 to 1%). The chain is built from TRBV12-3 or TRBV12-4 and TRBJ1-2, with 8 bases matching TRBD1. V shed 7 bases and J 2 bases; nucleotides not matched to a gene: 6. CDR3 length: 14 amino acids. The CDR3 loop is CASTMDRVNYGYTF. The CDR3 bases are TGTGCCAGCACAATGGACAGGGTGAACTATGGCTACACCTTC.

This clonotype is labeled as medium-sized (0.01 to 0.1%). CDR3 protein: CASSPDRVHLYGYTF. In nucleotides, the CDR3 is TGTGCCAGCAGTCCGGACAGGGTTCATCTCTATGGCTACACCTTC. The V and J genes are TRBV12-3 or TRBV12-4 and TRBJ1-2; TRBD1 agrees at 8 bases. The CDR3 is made up of 15 amino acids. Trimming at V came to 5 bases and at J to 4 bases, leaving 9 bases not matched to a gene.

This clonotype is deemed medium-sized (0.01 to 0.1%). J is TRBJ1-2 and V is TRBV12-3 or TRBV12-4, with D unclear. The CDR3 extends over 11 amino acids. V lost 8 bases and J lost 8, with 12 bases in between. Here the CDR3 reads CASFQMGGYTF. As DNA, the CDR3 is TGTGCCAGCTTCCAAATGGGAGGCTACACCTTC.

In this sample, this clonotype is medium-sized. V gene TRBV12-3 or TRBV12-4 combines with J gene TRBJ1-2, with D possibly matching TRBD1 (5 bases). The CDR3 covers 13 residues. Trimming took off 3 bases at V and 8 bases at J, with 13 bases between the two ends. The CDR3 reads CASSLGRGVGYTF. In DNA form, the CDR3 reads TGTGCCAGCAGTTTGGGACGAGGAGTGGGCTACACCTTC.

This clonotype was recorded at least ten times. This chain connects TRBV12-3 or TRBV12-4 to TRBJ1-2, with a weak D call TRBD1 (6 bases). The ends were cut back, 7 bases at V and 4 bases at J, with 10 bases in the middle. The CDR3 contains 12 residues. CDR3 residues: CASNSQGYGYTF. Written as DNA, the CDR3 is TGTGCCAGCAATTCACAGGGCTATGGCTACACCTTC.

J is TRBJ1-2 and V is TRBV12-3 or TRBV12-4, with 8 bases that match TRBD1. This CDR3 spans 15 amino acids. Trimming removed 1 base from V and 5 bases from J; junction bases left unmatched: 6. CDR3 amino acids: CASSLEPGTGYGYTF. In DNA, the CDR3 is TGTGCCAGCAGTTTAGAGCCTGGGACAGGATATGGCTACACCTTC.

This clonotype is medium-sized within its sample. The chain carries TRBV12-3 or TRBV12-4 and TRBJ1-2; possibly TRBD1 for D (6 bases). This CDR3 region has 14 residues. Trimming left V 7 bases short and J 8 bases short, with 20 bases between. The CDR3 region is CASTKLRQDRGYTF. The DNA for the CDR3 is TGTGCCAGCACTAAATTACGACAGGACCGAGGCTACACCTTC.

By sample share, this clonotype is medium-sized (0.01 to 0.1%). This sequence joins TRBV12-3 or TRBV12-4 and TRBJ1-2; TRBD1 agrees at 8 bases. This CDR3 comprises 13 residues. J gave up 8 bases and V 6 bases, and 8 bases lay outside the gene matches. The CDR3 spells CASSRRTGFGYTF. In nucleotides, the CDR3 is TGTGCCAGCAGCCGCCGGACAGGGTTCGGCTACACCTTC.

This clonotype is medium-sized by share. The chain links TRBV12-3 or TRBV12-4 to TRBJ1-2, with a tentative D call TRBD1 (6 bases). This CDR3 region has 15 residues. Trimming removed 5 bases from V and 2 bases from J, with 15 bases in between. The CDR3 spells CASSPRLDSNYGYTF. In nucleotides, the CDR3 is TGTGCCAGCAGTCCGCGACTGGACAGCAACTATGGCTACACCTTC.

CDR3 nucleotide sequence: TGTGCCAGCAGTTCGACGGATACCGGACTCTATGGCTACACCTTC. This sequence encodes CASSSTDTGLYGYTF. The chain combines TRBV12-3 or TRBV12-4 with TRBJ1-2; no reliable D call. V gave up 4 bases and J gave up 4 bases, with 16 bases separating them. CDR3 size: 15 residues.

This clonotype has a count of ten or more. The chain combines TRBV12-3 or TRBV12-4 with TRBJ1-2; no definite D call. CDR3 size: 13 residues. V lost 4 bases to trimming and J lost 4 bases, with 10 bases between them. CDR3 sequence (DNA): TGTGCCAGCAGTTCAAACAACGGCTATGGCTACACCTTC. Translated, it gives CASSSNNGYGYTF.

This clonotype is judged large (0.1 to 1%). This chain uses TRBV12-3 or TRBV12-4 with TRBJ1-2, with 7 bases identical to TRBD1. The CDR3 covers 16 residues. The trim removed 2 bases at V and 4 bases at J, leaving 10 bases unmatched. The CDR3 protein is CASSLIVDRPSYGYTF. The DNA of the CDR3 is TGTGCCAGCAGTTTAATCGTGGACAGGCCTTCCTATGGCTACACCTTC.

This clonotype is labeled medium-sized. This sequence joins TRBV12-3 or TRBV12-4 and TRBJ1-2; TRBD1 agrees at 10 bases. The CDR3 runs to 17 residues. Trimming took 6 bases from V and 6 from J; bases not matched to a gene: 16. The CDR3 DNA follows: TGTGCCAGCAGCCCCACACCGGGACAGGGGTTGCTCGATGGCTACACCTTC. Protein sequence: CASSPTPGQGLLDGYTF.

This clonotype was detected many times. The V call is TRBV12-3 or TRBV12-4, the J call TRBJ1-2; D is unclear. This CDR3 has 13 residues. V lost 4 bases to trimming and J lost 9 bases, with 15 bases between them. This chain's CDR3 is CASSSSFGDSYTF. The CDR3 region has the DNA TGTGCCAGCAGTTCCAGCTTTGGGGATAGCTACACCTTC.

By sample fraction, this clonotype is large (0.1 to 1%). Here the CDR3 reads CASSLRVHYGYTF. CDR3 DNA sequence: TGTGCCAGCAGTTTAAGGGTCCACTATGGCTACACCTTC. The V and J genes are TRBV12-3 or TRBV12-4 and TRBJ1-2, with D hard to call. This CDR3 contains 13 residues. V lost 2 bases and J lost 3, with 7 bases in between.

Within the sample, this clonotype is medium-sized. The gene calls are TRBV12-3 or TRBV12-4 and TRBJ1-2; possibly TRBD1 for D (5 bases). Trimming cost V 6 bases and J 5 bases, with 16 bases left between them. The CDR3 loop spans 14 amino acids. The CDR3 DNA is TGTGCCAGCAGCCCCGAGCCAGGGTTTTATGGCTACACCTTC. Amino acid sequence: CASSPEPGFYGYTF.

This clonotype was found a few times. The J gene is TRBJ1-2, the V gene TRBV12-3 or TRBV12-4, with D tentatively TRBD1 (5 bases). Trimming took off 6 bases at V and 7 bases at J, with 15 bases between the two ends. This CDR3 comprises 13 residues. In DNA, the CDR3 is TGTGCCAGCAGGGTTGGGACGGAGCGTGGCTACACCTTC. This encodes CASRVGTERGYTF.

V usage is TRBV12-3 or TRBV12-4 and J usage is TRBJ1-2; no clear D. V was cut by 3 bases and J by 8 bases, with 10 bases left in between. This CDR3 contains 12 residues. The DNA of the CDR3 is TGTGCCAGCAGTTTCGGGGTCGACGGCTACACCTTC. It codes for CASSFGVDGYTF.

This clonotype has a count of ten or more. The chain carries TRBV12-3 or TRBV12-4 and TRBJ1-2; D might be TRBD1 (5 bases). The CDR3 extends over 13 amino acids. V was shortened by 3 bases and J by 4 bases, with 9 bases between the two germline ends. The CDR3 here is CASSLGLPYGYTF. The CDR3 bases are TGTGCCAGCAGTTTGGGACTCCCCTATGGCTACACCTTC.

Sample share makes this clonotype medium-sized. The chain joins TRBV12-3 or TRBV12-4 to TRBJ1-2; D might be TRBD1 (5 bases). Trimming took 8 bases from V and 0 from J, leaving 13 bases between them. The length of the CDR3 is 14 residues. The CDR3 protein is CASSGTLANYGYTF. Here the CDR3 DNA reads TGTGCCAGCTCCGGGACTCTAGCTAACTATGGCTACACCTTC.

This clonotype occurred many times. V gene TRBV12-3 or TRBV12-4 combines with J gene TRBJ1-2; D not resolved. The V end lost 2 bases, the J end lost 8 bases, and 24 bases lay between the germline ends. The CDR3 totals 17 residues. CDR3 coding DNA: TGTGCCAGCAGTTTATCCCTCCACGTAAACAGCATGACAGGCTACACCTTC. It yields the protein CASSLSLHVNSMTGYTF.

In this sample, this clonotype is medium-sized. V and J are TRBV12-3 or TRBV12-4 and TRBJ1-2; D gene unclear. The CDR3 consists of 11 residues. Trimming shortened V by 7 bases and J by 10 bases, and 13 bases separated the two germline ends. DNA for the CDR3: TGTGCCAGCACCAGTTTGGGAGTCTACACCTTC. Protein sequence: CASTSLGVYTF.

This chain joins TRBV12-3 or TRBV12-4 and TRBJ1-2; D call uncertain. V was shortened by 6 bases and J by 0 bases, with 14 bases between the two germline ends. CDR3 length equals 15 residues. The CDR3 loop is CASRQTSGTNYGYTF. As DNA, the CDR3 is TGTGCCAGCAGGCAGACGTCAGGAACTAACTATGGCTACACCTTC.

By share of the sample, this clonotype is large. The chain carries TRBV12-3 or TRBV12-4 and TRBJ1-2; 8 bases fit TRBD1. The CDR3 covers 15 residues. Unmatched junction bases numbered 8, after V lost 8 bases and J lost 0 bases. Here the CDR3 reads CASPDRGRANYGYTF. CDR3 bases: TGTGCCAGCCCCGACAGGGGCAGGGCTAACTATGGCTACACCTTC.

This clonotype is medium-sized (0.01 to 0.1%) within its sample. The V gene is TRBV12-3 or TRBV12-4, the J gene TRBJ1-2; D unclear. V was trimmed by 6 bases and J by 4 bases, leaving 12 bases between them. The CDR3 sequence is 13 residues long. The CDR3 region is CASSIGPGYGYTF. Here the CDR3 DNA reads TGTGCCAGCAGCATCGGACCGGGCTATGGCTACACCTTC.